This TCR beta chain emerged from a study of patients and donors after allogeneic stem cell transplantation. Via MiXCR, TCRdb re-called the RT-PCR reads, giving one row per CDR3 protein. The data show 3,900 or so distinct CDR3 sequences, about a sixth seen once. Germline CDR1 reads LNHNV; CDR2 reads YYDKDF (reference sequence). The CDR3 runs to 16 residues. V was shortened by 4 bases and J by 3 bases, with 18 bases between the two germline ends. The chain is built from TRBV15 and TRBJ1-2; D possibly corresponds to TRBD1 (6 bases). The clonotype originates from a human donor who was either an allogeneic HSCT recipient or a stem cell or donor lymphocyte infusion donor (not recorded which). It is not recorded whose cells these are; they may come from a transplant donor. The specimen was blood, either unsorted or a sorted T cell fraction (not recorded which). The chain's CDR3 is CATSKSSGTKYYGYTF. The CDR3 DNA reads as TGTGCCACCAGCAAGAGTTCCGGGACAAAATACTATGGCTACACCTTC.